These 27 T cell receptor beta chains originate from one sample sequenced in a study of blood T cell repertoires in COVID-19. Using immunoSEQ multiplex PCR, the repertoire was profiled, and TCRdb retains in-frame clones only, with some absent. Of fewer than 200,000 clones listed, about four fifths were seen once; the top ten hold roughly 7%. The sample comprised peripheral blood. The receptors stem from a human donor in a cohort sampled during active COVID-19.

The genes are TRBV2 and TRBJ2-1, with 12 bases matching TRBD1. Germline loops: CDR1 SNHLY, CDR2 FYNNEI. The length of the CDR3 is 15 residues. Unmatched junction bases numbered 10, after V lost 7 bases and J lost 9 bases. CDR3 coding DNA: TGTGCCAGCATGAGGGACAGGGGGCGAAAGGGTGAGCAGTTCTTC. As protein: CASMRDRGRKGEQFF.

This clone came up a few times. CDR3 coding DNA: TGTGCCAGCAGCCACCGAGGTCAGGGGATTTCACCCCTCCACTTT. Amino acid sequence: CASSHRGQGISPLHF. The J gene is TRBJ1-6, the V gene TRBV7-8, with TRBD1 as a possible D gene (6 bases). This CDR3 comprises 15 residues. CDR1 and CDR2 from the germline V gene are SGHVS and FQNEAQ. V gave up 5 bases and J gave up 9 bases, with 17 bases separating them.

The rearrangement joins TRBV6-5 to TRBJ2-1; 11 positions agree with TRBD1. Unmatched junction bases numbered 4, after V lost 6 bases and J lost 6 bases. In germline, CDR1 is MNHEY, CDR2 SVGAGI. CDR3 length: 14 residues. CDR3 coding DNA: TGTGCCAGCAGCCGGGACAGGGGGGTCAATGAGCAGTTCTTC. This translates into CASSRDRGVNEQFF.

In its sample, this clone was seen a few times. The chain recombines TRBV9 with TRBJ2-2, with 8 nucleotides matching TRBD1. Unmatched junction bases numbered 7, after V lost 3 bases and J lost 6 bases. Looked up from germline, CDR1 is SGDLS and CDR2 is YYNGEE. The CDR3 is 15 amino acids. CDR3 DNA sequence: TGTGCCAGCAGCGCCTTATCACAGGGGGCCGGGGAGCTGTTTTTT. As protein: CASSALSQGAGELFF.

The V call is TRBV2, the J call TRBJ2-3; D unclear. With 6 bases removed from V and 1 base from J, the gap between germline ends came to 14 bases. Germline-derived CDR1 and CDR2 are SNHLY and FYNNEI. There are 15 residues in the CDR3. The chain's CDR3 is CASRADRVGTDTQYF. CDR3 bases: TGTGCCAGCAGGGCGGATCGGGTGGGCACAGATACGCAGTATTTT.

The gene calls are TRBV12-5 and TRBJ2-1; 8 nucleotides match TRBD1. The CDR3 is 12 residues long. Looked up from germline, CDR1 is LGHNT and CDR2 is FRNRAP. V trimming: 5 bases; J trimming: 14 bases; junction bases outside the gene matches: 8. The CDR3 protein is CASGPTGQAEFF. CDR3 DNA sequence: TGTGCTAGTGGTCCCACGGGACAGGCAGAGTTCTTC. The whole variable domain, filled in from reference TRBV12-5 and TRBJ2-1, reads DARVTQTPRHKVTEMGQEVTMRCQPILGHNTVFWYRQTMMQGLELLAYFRNRAPLDDSGMPKDRFSAEMPDATLATLKIQPSEPRDSAVYFCASGPTGQAEFFGPGTRLTVL.

This chain joins TRBV9 and TRBJ2-2; the match to TRBD2 covers 13 bases. The trim removed 3 bases at V and 15 bases at J, leaving 14 bases unmatched. Looked up from germline, CDR1 is SGDLS and CDR2 is YYNGEE. The CDR3 sequence is 16 residues long. CDR3 protein: CASSGAGLAGPSGMFF. The CDR3 DNA follows: TGTGCCAGCAGCGGGGCGGGACTAGCGGGGCCGAGCGGGATGTTTTTT.

The genes are TRBV12-2 and TRBJ1-4. TRBV12-2 has pseudogene status. CDR3 length: 15 amino acids. The CDR3 sequence is CASRAPIREGEKLFF. In DNA form, the CDR3 reads TGTGCAAGTCGCGCCCCCATAAGGGAGGGGGAAAAACTGTTTTTT.

The chain combines TRBV2 with TRBJ2-1, with TRBD1 matching over 8 bases. Germline CDR1 and CDR2: SNHLY and FYNNEI. The CDR3 contains 13 residues. V shed 7 bases, J shed 3 bases, and the junction held 2 bases outside the gene matches. CDR3 residues: CASTRGHYNEQFF. The CDR3 nucleotides are TGTGCCAGCACCAGGGGGCACTACAATGAGCAGTTCTTC.

The chain links TRBV5-4 to TRBJ1-2; a weak D match, TRBD1 (6 bases). This CDR3 has 15 amino acids. V was cut by 1 base and J by 4 bases, with 14 bases left in between. Germline CDR1 reads SGHNT; CDR2 reads YYREEE (reference sequence). The CDR3 sequence is CASSLQGQGPYGYTF. The CDR3 nucleotides are TGTGCCAGCAGCTTGCAGGGGCAGGGGCCCTATGGCTACACCTTC.

The CDR3 bases are TGCGCCAGCAGCTTCGGAGGACCCCTCAATTCACCCCTCCACTTT. Amino acids: CASSFGGPLNSPLHF. The chain links TRBV5-1 to TRBJ1-6; D gene uncertain. The CDR3 spans 15 residues. The germline V gene encodes CDR1 SGHRS and CDR2 YFSETQ. Trimming removed 2 bases from V and 7 bases from J, with 13 bases in between.

The chain employs TRBV2 and TRBJ2-3; D perhaps matches TRBD1 (5 bases). Between the trimmed V and J ends, which lost 6 bases and 0 bases, there was a span of 13 bases. From germline, CDR1 is SNHLY and CDR2 FYNNEI. This CDR3 comprises 15 residues. The CDR3 reads CASSVTPGSTDTQYF. The CDR3 DNA is TGTGCCAGCAGCGTAACCCCAGGGAGCACAGATACGCAGTATTTT.

This chain joins TRBV5-1 and TRBJ1-3; D uncertain. The length of the CDR3 is 17 residues. Trimming removed 0 bases from V and 0 bases from J, with 13 bases in between. Germline V lookup: CDR1 SGHRS, CDR2 YFSETQ. The CDR3 loop is CASSLANREFSGNTIYF. CDR3 nucleotide sequence: TGCGCCAGCAGCTTGGCCAATCGGGAATTCTCTGGAAACACCATATATTTT.

V and J are TRBV6-1 and TRBJ2-7; TRBD1 matches at 7 bases. The CDR3 covers 13 residues. Unmatched junction bases numbered 5, after V lost 3 bases and J lost 6 bases. Germline CDR1 and CDR2: MNHNS and SASEGT. The CDR3 here is CASSDRGSGEQYF. The DNA of the CDR3 is TGTGCCAGCAGTGACAGGGGGTCGGGCGAGCAGTACTTC.

The chain links TRBV10-1 to TRBJ1-1, with a weak D call TRBD1 (5 bases). This CDR3 contains 13 residues. The V end lost 7 bases, the J end lost 0 bases, and 9 bases lay between the germline ends. The germline CDR1 and CDR2 sequences are WNHNN and SYGVQD (reference sequence). CDR3 nucleotide sequence: TGCGCCAGCACCATGACAGTGAACACTGAAGCTTTCTTT. Encoded protein: CASTMTVNTEAFF.

V usage is TRBV5-6 and J usage is TRBJ1-6; D is perhaps TRBD1 (5 bases). CDR1 and CDR2 from the germline V gene are SGHDT and YYEEEE. The V end lost 4 bases, the J end lost 5 bases, and 19 bases lay between the germline ends. The CDR3 consists of 17 residues. The CDR3 DNA reads TGTGCCAGCAGCCGCCGCCAAGGGGTACTCGATAATTCACCCCTCCACTTT. Translation: CASSRRQGVLDNSPLHF.

The gene calls are TRBV7-9 and TRBJ1-2, with D possibly being TRBD1 (6 bases). The CDR3 runs 14 residues. Trimming removed 3 bases from V and 4 bases from J, with 12 bases in between. CDR1 and CDR2 (germline): SEHNR, FQNEAQ (reference sequence). The CDR3 loop is CASSFGGQPYGYTF. The CDR3 bases are TGTGCCAGCAGCTTTGGTGGACAGCCCTATGGCTACACCTTC.

The chain is built from TRBV29-1 and TRBJ1-2, with D uncertain. Germline V lookup: CDR1 SQVTM, CDR2 ANQGSEA. This CDR3 is 13 amino acids long. V lost 7 bases, J lost 7 bases, and 19 bases lay in between. In nucleotides, the CDR3 is TGCAGCGCCGGTCATAATGTCTACGGTGGCTACACCTTC. This gives the protein CSAGHNVYGGYTF. The full variable domain, completed using reference TRBV29-1 and TRBJ1-2, is SAVISQKPSRDICQRGTSLTIQCQVDSQVTMMFWYRQQPGQSLTLIATANQGSEATYESGFVIDKFPISRPNLTFSTLTVSNMSPEDSSIYLCSAGHNVYGGYTFGSGTRLTVV.

Only one count was recorded for this clone. The V and J genes are TRBV18 and TRBJ1-3, with 7 nucleotides matching TRBD1. The CDR3 sequence is 16 residues long. Germline V gene data show CDR1 as KGHSH and CDR2 as LQKENI. V lost 3 bases and J lost 8; bases outside the gene matches: 13. The CDR3 is CASSPTHRGSEDTIYF. As DNA, the CDR3 is TGTGCCAGCTCACCTACTCACAGGGGCTCTGAAGACACCATATATTTT.

This clone occurred a few times. This sequence joins TRBV7-9 and TRBJ2-1; 9 nucleotides align to TRBD2. Germline V gene data show CDR1 as SEHNR and CDR2 as FQNEAQ (reference sequence). The CDR3 has 15 residues. Germline trimming cut 4 bases from V and 7 bases from J; bases unmatched to any gene: 8. The CDR3 spells CASSYPAGGRNEQFF. CDR3 in DNA: TGTGCCAGCAGCTACCCAGCGGGGGGACGGAATGAGCAGTTCTTC.

In its sample, this clone was seen once. The genes are TRBV6-6 and TRBJ2-3; 12 bases agree with TRBD2. CDR3 length equals 18 residues. The ends lost 5 bases at V and 1 base at J; junction bases unmatched: 10. Germline lookup yields CDR1 MNHNY and CDR2 SVGAGI (reference sequence). The chain's CDR3 is CASSLLAGGSRGTDTQYF. CDR3 DNA: TGTGCCAGCAGTCTACTAGCGGGGGGATCAAGGGGCACAGATACGCAGTATTTT.

The chain is built from TRBV6-5 and TRBJ1-2; D uncertain. Germline assignment: CDR1 MNHEY and CDR2 SVGAGI. V lost 5 bases to trimming and J lost 4 bases, with 11 bases between them. This CDR3 spans 13 amino acids. Written as DNA, the CDR3 is TGTGCCAGCAGTCGACTGACCGTCTATGGCTACACCTTC. Its translation is CASSRLTVYGYTF.

This chain connects TRBV11-2 to TRBJ1-4; D is ambiguous. Germline CDR1 is SGHAT and CDR2 is FQNNGV. The CDR3 is 14 amino acids. Trimming removed 3 bases at V and 5 bases at J, with 10 bases between. In DNA form, the CDR3 reads TGTGCCAGCAGCTTGGACTACTTGAATGAAAAACTGTTTTTT. Translation: CASSLDYLNEKLFF.

The rearrangement uses TRBV29-1 and TRBJ1-2; D uncertain. Per the germline V gene, CDR1 is SQVTM and CDR2 is ANQGSEA. Deletions cut 0 bases from V and 5 bases from J, with 13 bases between. The CDR3 has 14 residues. The CDR3 nucleotides are TGCAGCGTTGAAGACCGCGACACAGCTTATGGCTACACCTTC. It is translated as CSVEDRDTAYGYTF.

CDR3 loop: CASSLVQGADNSPLHF. CDR3 coding DNA: TGCGCCAGCAGCTTGGTGCAGGGGGCGGATAATTCACCCCTCCACTTT. This chain joins TRBV5-1 and TRBJ1-6, with TRBD1 matching 8 bases. Germline V lookup: CDR1 SGHRS, CDR2 YFSETQ. Trimming took 0 bases from V and 5 from J; bases not matched to a gene: 4. The CDR3 is made up of 16 amino acids.

This chain joins TRBV5-1 and TRBJ2-1, with D possibly matching TRBD1 (5 bases). Germline CDR1 and CDR2: SGHRS and YFSETQ. Trimming took 0 bases from V and 12 from J, leaving 16 bases between them. This CDR3 spans 14 amino acids. This CDR3 is CASSLVSGPQGQFF. Written as DNA, the CDR3 is TGCGCCAGCAGCTTGGTATCAGGGCCCCAGGGGCAGTTCTTC.

This clone was seen only a few times. This chain links TRBV4-1 with TRBJ2-7, with a weak D call TRBD1 (5 bases). The germline V gene encodes CDR1 MGHRA and CDR2 YSYEKL. The CDR3 is 15 residues long. With 4 bases removed from V and 0 bases from J, the gap between germline ends came to 13 bases. The CDR3 DNA is TGCGCCAGCAGCCCGGACAAATTTTCCTCCTACGAGCAGTACTTC. Protein: CASSPDKFSSYEQYF.